A single TCR beta chain is shown here with its context. Its antigen is unknown. This CDR3 comprises 14 residues. Each TCR library used roughly 4,000 ng of total RNA. Eight separate reactions per sample served to make cDNA. TCRdb reprocessed the 5' RACE reads and keeps a single row for each CDR3 protein, giving no DNA. This repertoire comprises about 170,000 distinct CDR3 sequences; its ten largest clones make up more than 2.5%. The data stem from a study of monozygotic twins with inflammatory bowel disease. General study findings and limits: Concordance status among twins (concordant versus discordant) showed no link to repertoire similarity, possibly from limited power. Especially with disease activity, IBD patients shared fewer clonotypes with others than healthy twins did.

The sequenced material came from blood. The sequence derives from a human donor with ulcerative colitis or Crohn's disease, or a healthy co-twin of an affected twin (not recorded which). The V gene is TRBV12-3 or TRBV12-4, the J gene TRBJ1-4; checking the TCRdb D call of TRBD1 is not possible without DNA. CDR3 sequence reads: CASSARQGNEKLFF.